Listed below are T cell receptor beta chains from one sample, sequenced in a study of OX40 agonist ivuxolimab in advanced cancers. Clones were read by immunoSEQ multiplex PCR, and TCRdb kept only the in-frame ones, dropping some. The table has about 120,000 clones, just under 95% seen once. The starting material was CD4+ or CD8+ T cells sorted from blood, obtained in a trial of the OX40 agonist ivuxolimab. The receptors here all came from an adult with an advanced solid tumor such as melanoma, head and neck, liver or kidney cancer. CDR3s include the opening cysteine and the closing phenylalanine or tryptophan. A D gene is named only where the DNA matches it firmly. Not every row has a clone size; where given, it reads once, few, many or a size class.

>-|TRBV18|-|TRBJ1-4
CASSPQGRNEKLFF
TGTGCCAGCTCACCACAGGGAAGGAATGAAAAACTGTTTTTT
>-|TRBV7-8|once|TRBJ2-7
CASSLTRSILGVVEQYF
TGTGCCAGCAGCCTTACTAGGTCGATCCTGGGTGTGGTCGAGCAGTACTTC
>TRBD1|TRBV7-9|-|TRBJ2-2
CASSLGDRTNTGELFF
TGTGCCAGCAGCCTTGGGGACAGAACGAACACCGGGGAGCTGTTTTTT
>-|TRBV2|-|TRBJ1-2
CASTADRNYGYTF
TGTGCCAGCACTGCCGACAGGAACTATGGCTACACCTTC
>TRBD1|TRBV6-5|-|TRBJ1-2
CASSLLTGSYTF
TGTGCCAGTTCCCTTTTGACAGGGTCCTACACCTTC
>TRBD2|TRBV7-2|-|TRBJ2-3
CASSRGGPSTDTQYF
TGTGCCAGCAGCCGGGGGGGGCCCAGCACAGATACGCAGTATTTT
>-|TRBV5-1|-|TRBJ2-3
CASALHTDTQYF
TGCGCCAGCGCCCTTCACACAGATACGCAGTATTTT
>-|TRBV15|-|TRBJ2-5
CATSRDLGEAETQYF
TGTGCCACCAGCAGAGATCTGGGGGAGGCAGAGACCCAGTACTTC
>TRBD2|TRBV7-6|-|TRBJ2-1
CASSPGLARNEQFF
TGTGCCAGCAGCCCGGGACTAGCGAGGAATGAGCAGTTCTTC
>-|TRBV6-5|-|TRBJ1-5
CASSTGYGNQPQHF
TGTGCCAGCAGTACAGGGTATGGCAATCAGCCCCAGCATTTT
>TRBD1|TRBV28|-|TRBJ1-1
CASSPPSPTGWGMNTEAFF
TGTGCCAGCAGTCCACCGTCCCCGACAGGGTGGGGGATGAACACTGAAGCTTTCTTT
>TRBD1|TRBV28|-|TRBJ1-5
CASKDRGLNQPQHF
TGTGCCAGTAAAGACAGGGGGCTCAATCAGCCCCAGCATTTT
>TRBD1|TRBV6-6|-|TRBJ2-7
CASSPTGQLSYEQYF
TGTGCCAGCAGCCCTACGGGACAGCTTTCCTACGAGCAGTACTTC